These 27 T cell receptor beta chains were sequenced from one sample in a study of T cells in Graves' hyperthyroidism and ophthalmopathy (dated by TCRdb to between 2018 and 2020). Receptors were amplified or captured by multiplex PCR. TCRdb lists the instrument as Illumina HiSeq 2000. TCR beta CDR3 regions were amplified from RNA transcripts. The first round of RT-PCR for the TCR CDR3 was performed with the HTBI primer set and the Qiagen OneStep RT-PCR kit. Using fastp at Q25 and MiXCR, TCRdb reprocessed the public reads and kept productive beta chains. Rows with a matching CDR3 protein are joined into one entry that keeps the most common DNA and genes. Present in this sample are a few hundred thousand distinct CDR3 sequences, 13% to 15% of which were seen just once. Of the sample, about an eighth is held by the ten largest clones. Sequencing was performed on blood. These receptors all stem from a middle-aged woman with Graves' hyperthyroidism that later progressed to Graves' ophthalmopathy.

This clonotype was observed at least ten times. This chain links TRBV30 with TRBJ1-1; D uncertain. Per germline, CDR1 GTSNPN and CDR2 SVGIG (reference sequence). CDR3 length: 12 residues. V lost 0 bases to trimming and J lost 3 bases, with 5 bases between them. As DNA, the CDR3 is TGTGCCTGGAGTGTCATCTACACTGAAGCTTTCTTT. It is translated as CAWSVIYTEAFF.

The sample holds many counts of this clonotype. V gene TRBV5-1 combines with J gene TRBJ2-7; TRBD2 agrees at 8 bases. Germline CDR1 and CDR2: SGHRS and YFSETQ. The CDR3 is 16 residues long. V was pared by 1 base and J by 0 bases, with 6 bases of the junction left unmatched. Written as DNA, the CDR3 is TGCGCCAGCAGCTTGACTAGCGGAGCCAGCTCCTACGAGCAGTACTTC. The encoded protein is CASSLTSGASSYEQYF.

Ten or more counts support this clonotype. The chain joins TRBV29-1 to TRBJ2-1; possible D gene TRBD2, 5 bases. Germline V gives CDR1 SQVTM, CDR2 ANQGSEA. This CDR3 region has 15 residues. V gave up 0 bases and J gave up 6 bases, with 15 bases separating them. The CDR3 region has the DNA TGCAGCGTTGAAGATGACCGGTCGAGCGGCAATGAGCAGTTCTTC. Protein sequence: CSVEDDRSSGNEQFF.

This clonotype was counted at least ten times. This sequence joins TRBV24-1 and TRBJ2-1; a weak D match, TRBD1 (5 bases). The CDR3 length is 13 residues. CDR1 is KGHDR, CDR2 SFDVKD, per germline. V was shortened by 5 bases and J by 3 bases, with 7 bases between the two germline ends. As DNA, the CDR3 is TGTGCCACCAGTGCTGACAGCTACAATGAGCAGTTCTTC. Translating gives CATSADSYNEQFF.

The CDR3 reads CASSPDSLLAKNIQYF. DNA for the CDR3: TGTGCCAGCAGCCCAGACAGTTTGCTAGCCAAAAACATTCAGTACTTC. The chain combines TRBV5-4 with TRBJ2-4, with D possibly TRBD1 on 5 matching bases. Germline V lookup: CDR1 SGHNT, CDR2 YYREEE (reference sequence). V dropped 4 bases and J dropped 0 bases, with 14 bases sitting between them. The CDR3 has 16 residues.

This clonotype was picked up a small number of times. The gene calls are TRBV6-1 and TRBJ2-7; D unclear. V was clipped by 7 bases and J by 2 bases, with 15 bases between them. The CDR3 is 14 residues long. CDR1 and CDR2 from the germline V gene are MNHNS and SASEGT. The CDR3: CASTPHGLPYEQYF. DNA of the CDR3: TGTGCCAGCACGCCTCACGGGCTGCCCTACGAGCAGTACTTC.

This clonotype was observed many times. The chain carries TRBV5-1 and TRBJ1-1; TRBD1 is a possible D gene (5 bases). Germline loops: CDR1 SGHRS, CDR2 YFSETQ. V lost 2 bases, J lost 2 bases, and 13 bases lay in between. This CDR3 has 15 residues. CDR3 bases: TGCGCCAGCAGCTTACTACCGACAGTAAACACTGAAGCTTTCTTT. It encodes CASSLLPTVNTEAFF.

In its sample, this clonotype was seen many times. The CDR3 DNA sequence: TGTGCCAGCAGCGAGGGGGGGATCGTTTTGAAAGAGACCCAGTACTTC. Encoded protein: CASSEGGIVLKETQYF. The chain has TRBV9 and TRBJ2-5, with D possibly matching TRBD2 (7 bases). Germline V CDR1 and CDR2: SGDLS, YYNGEE. The V end was cut by 3 bases, the J end by 3 bases, with 18 bases between. The CDR3 totals 16 residues.

This clonotype was counted at least ten times. The CDR3 region has the DNA TGTGCCAGCAGCTCAACAGGGGGCATAGGGGAGACCCAGTACTTC. Translated, it gives CASSSTGGIGETQYF. The rearrangement joins TRBV12-3 or TRBV12-4 to TRBJ2-5; 9 positions agree with TRBD1. CDR3 size: 15 residues. V shed 6 bases and J 5 bases; nucleotides not matched to a gene: 10.

Ten or more counts support this clonotype. The genes are TRBV3-1 and TRBJ1-1, with D hard to call. The CDR3 runs to 16 residues. V lost 5 bases, J lost 5 bases, and 21 bases lay in between. Per the germline V gene, CDR1 is LGHDT and CDR2 is YNNKEL (reference sequence). The CDR3 protein is CASSILSEGWRTEAFF. The CDR3 DNA reads TGTGCCAGCAGCATTCTAAGCGAGGGTTGGAGGACTGAAGCTTTCTTT.

About this clonotype itself: The junction differs from germline at one of its ends, possibly a read error. The chain links TRBV7-8 to TRBJ2-6, with 9 bases aligning to TRBD1. The V gene's germline CDR1 is SGHVS and CDR2 FQNEAQ. The CDR3 is made up of 17 amino acids. The CDR3, as DNA: TGTGCCAGCAGTTACCGGGACAGGGACTCTGGGGCCATCGTCCTGACTTTC. Amino acids: CASSYRDRDSGAIVLTF.

This clonotype was found many times. The chain uses TRBV28 and TRBJ2-2, with no clear D. Trimming pared 5 bases from V and 4 bases from J, leaving 23 bases between. This CDR3 has 18 residues. The germline V gene has CDR1 MDHEN and CDR2 SYDVKM. This CDR3 is CASSPPFSDHLFTGELFF. The DNA of the CDR3 is TGTGCCAGCAGTCCGCCTTTTAGTGACCATCTTTTCACCGGGGAGCTGTTTTTT.

This clonotype was counted at least ten times. The rearrangement uses TRBV25-1 and TRBJ2-1; TRBD1 agrees at 9 bases. Germline CDR1 MGHDK, CDR2 SYGVNS. V shed 7 bases and J 2 bases; nucleotides not matched to a gene: 3. The CDR3 runs 14 residues. The CDR3 loop is CASTTGGPYNEQFF. The CDR3 coding sequence is TGTGCCAGCACCACAGGGGGCCCCTACAATGAGCAGTTCTTC. Full variable domain (remainder filled in from reference TRBV25-1 and TRBJ2-1): EADIYQTPRYLVIGTGKKITLECSQTMGHDKMYWYQQDPGMELHLIHYSYGVNSTEKGDLSSESTVSRIRTEHFPLTLESARPSHTSQYLCASTTGGPYNEQFFGPGTRLTVL.

This clonotype was counted ten times or more. This sequence joins TRBV2 and TRBJ2-7; 13 positions agree with TRBD2. There are 15 residues in the CDR3. In germline, CDR1 is SNHLY, CDR2 FYNNEI. Trimming cost V 3 bases and J 4 bases; bases outside gene matches: 3. The CDR3 loop is CASSDGTSGDYEQYF. The CDR3 bases are TGTGCCAGCAGTGACGGGACTAGCGGGGATTACGAGCAGTACTTC.

The chain uses TRBV6-1 and TRBJ1-5, with 10 nucleotides matching TRBD1. The CDR3 covers 13 residues. Unmatched junction bases numbered 4, after V lost 10 bases and J lost 4 bases. Germline V gene lookup returns CDR1 MNHNS and CDR2 SASEGT. The CDR3 nucleotides are TGTGCCACGGGGGACAGGGGAAATCAGCCCCAGCATTTT. Protein sequence: CATGDRGNQPQHF.

This clonotype was recorded at least ten times. V is TRBV12-3 or TRBV12-4 and J is TRBJ1-2; D ambiguous. V shed 4 bases and J shed 7 bases, with 7 bases lying between them. This CDR3 contains 11 residues. In DNA form, the CDR3 reads TGTGCCAGCAGTTCTTTGGGTGGCTACACCTTC. This sequence encodes CASSSLGGYTF.

This clonotype was counted ten times or more. This chain joins TRBV6-5 and TRBJ2-7; D call uncertain. CDR1 is MNHEY, CDR2 SVGAGI, per germline. Trimming removed 0 bases from V and 2 bases from J, with 11 bases in between. There are 15 residues in the CDR3. CDR3 sequence reads: CASSYSPSVTYEQYF. The CDR3 DNA follows: TGTGCCAGCAGTTACTCTCCCTCTGTGACCTACGAGCAGTACTTC.

Many counts were recorded for this clonotype. The rearrangement links TRBV12-3 or TRBV12-4 to TRBJ2-2; D assignment may be TRBD1 or TRBD2 (5 bases each). Trimming took off 5 bases at V and 4 bases at J, with 14 bases between the two ends. This CDR3 spans 15 amino acids. The CDR3 bases are TGTGCCAGCAGTCAGACGGGACCTCGCACCGGGGAGCTGTTTTTT. Its protein product is CASSQTGPRTGELFF.

Only one count was recorded for this clonotype. This may be a read error: a much more frequent sequence differs by one nucleotide. The V gene is TRBV20-1, the J gene TRBJ2-5, with 11 bases lining up with TRBD2. Looked up from germline, CDR1 is DFQATT and CDR2 is SNEGSKA (reference sequence). The CDR3 runs to 16 residues. J was trimmed by 2 bases and V by 5 bases; bases with no gene match: 10. CDR3 loop: CSAPKLAGGTQETQYF. The CDR3 DNA follows: TGCAGTGCTCCCAAATTAGCGGGGGGGACTCAAGAGACCCAGTACTTC.

This clonotype was detected only a few times. V gene TRBV7-9 combines with J gene TRBJ2-7, with TRBD1 identical over 9 bases. V was clipped by 3 bases and J by 1 base; unmatched bases: 7. CDR3 length: 16 residues. Germline assignment: CDR1 SEHNR and CDR2 FQNEAQ (reference sequence). For the CDR3, the DNA is TGTGCCAGCAGCTTTGTGGGAGGGACAGGGTCCTACGAGCAGTACTTC. Its translation is CASSFVGGTGSYEQYF.

This clonotype was seen repeatedly, ten times or more. This sequence joins TRBV9 and TRBJ2-1; 12 bases agree with TRBD2. Unmatched junction bases numbered 3, after V lost 3 bases and J lost 5 bases. Germline V gene data show CDR1 as SGDLS and CDR2 as YYNGEE. The CDR3 length is 15 residues. CDR3 loop: CASSARTSGDNEQFF. Here the CDR3 DNA reads TGTGCCAGCAGCGCCCGGACTAGCGGGGACAATGAGCAGTTCTTC. The whole variable domain, remainder taken from reference TRBV9 and TRBJ2-1, is DSGVTQTPKHLITATGQRVTLRCSPRSGDLSVYWYQQSLDQGLQFLIQYYNGEERAKGNILERFSAQQFPDLHSELNLSSLELGDSALYFCASSARTSGDNEQFFGPGTRLTVL.

In its sample, this clonotype was seen many times. The chain employs TRBV19 and TRBJ1-1, with unresolved D. Trimming pared 3 bases from V and 6 bases from J, leaving 11 bases between. The CDR3 runs to 13 residues. Germline values: CDR1 LNHDA, CDR2 SQIVND (reference sequence). The CDR3 DNA reads TGTGCCAGTAGTATTGGAGGGTTTGCTGAAGCTTTCTTT. It is translated as CASSIGGFAEAFF.

This clonotype was seen only a few times. This chain joins TRBV15 and TRBJ1-6; 9 positions agree with TRBD1. Trimming cost V 0 bases and J 7 bases; bases outside gene matches: 4. This CDR3 comprises 16 residues. Germline values: CDR1 LNHNV, CDR2 YYDKDF (reference sequence). The CDR3 here is CATSRDRTGGNSPLHF. The CDR3 bases are TGTGCCACCAGCAGAGATCGAACAGGGGGCAATTCACCCCTCCACTTT. The complete variable domain, with remaining parts taken from reference TRBV15 and TRBJ1-6, reads DAMVIQNPRYQVTQFGKPVTLSCSQTLNHNVMYWYQQKSSQAPKLLFHYYDKDFNNEADTPDNFQSRRPNTSFCFLDIRSPGLGDTAMYLCATSRDRTGGNSPLHFGNGTRLTVT.

The sample holds many counts of this clonotype. The rearrangement joins TRBV5-1 to TRBJ1-6, with 8 positions matching TRBD1. The CDR3 has 17 amino acids. V lost 7 bases, J lost 5 bases, and 14 bases stayed unmatched. The germline V gene encodes CDR1 SGHRS and CDR2 YFSETQ. In nucleotides, the CDR3 is TGCGCCAGCGGCAAATCAACAGGGGGTACGGATAATTCACCCCTCCACTTT. Its translation: CASGKSTGGTDNSPLHF.

This clonotype has ten or more counts. In nucleotides, the CDR3 is TGTGCCAGCAGCTCCCTCCAGGGGGTAGCGCGGGAGCAGTACTTC. The encoded protein is CASSSLQGVAREQYF. This rearrangement joins TRBV11-2 to TRBJ2-7, with TRBD1 matching over 7 bases. Trimming at V came to 4 bases and at J to 7 bases, leaving 13 bases not matched to a gene. Germline-derived CDR1 and CDR2 are SGHAT and FQNNGV. CDR3 length: 15 residues.

This clonotype was seen at least ten times. This rearrangement joins TRBV6-1 to TRBJ2-7, with TRBD1 matching 8 bases. CDR1 is MNHNS and CDR2 is SASEGT in the germline V gene. J lost 3 bases, V lost 6 bases, and 10 bases had no gene match. The CDR3 contains 15 residues. The CDR3 nucleotides read TGTGCCAGCAGCGCCAGGGGGCTAGGGCTCTACGAGCAGTACTTC. It specifies CASSARGLGLYEQYF.

This clonotype was observed many times. The CDR3 DNA reads TGCGCCAGCAGCTTGGGGGACCCCATGAACACTGAAGCTTTCTTT. Translation gives CASSLGDPMNTEAFF. The J gene is TRBJ1-1, the V gene TRBV5-1, with a possible D match to TRBD1 (5 bases). CDR3 length: 15 residues. Trimming stripped 0 bases from V and 0 bases from J, with 9 bases between. In germline, CDR1 is SGHRS, CDR2 YFSETQ.